This T cell receptor (beta chain) stems from a study of T cell responses to AZD1222 COVID-19 vaccine. Regarding this clone: What it binds is not known.

Produced via immunoSEQ multiplex PCR; TCRdb's table is partial and in-frame only. The sample records 150,000 to 160,000 clones, 90% being singletons. Per the germline V gene, CDR1 is SGHKS and CDR2 is YYEKEE (reference sequence). With 3 bases clipped from V and 3 bases from J, the junction kept 5 bases outside the gene matches. The CDR3 runs 14 residues. General study points: With two AZD1222 doses given, Spike-specific TCR breadth and depth both rose.

The receptor was derived from an adult in good health. The sample was peripheral blood, taken on day 0 of AZD1222 vaccination. This chain joins TRBV5-5 and TRBJ2-7; 8 positions match TRBD1. The CDR3 sequence is CASSSGTGLYEQYF. The CDR3 nucleotides read TGTGCCAGCAGCTCCGGGACAGGACTCTACGAGCAGTACTTC.